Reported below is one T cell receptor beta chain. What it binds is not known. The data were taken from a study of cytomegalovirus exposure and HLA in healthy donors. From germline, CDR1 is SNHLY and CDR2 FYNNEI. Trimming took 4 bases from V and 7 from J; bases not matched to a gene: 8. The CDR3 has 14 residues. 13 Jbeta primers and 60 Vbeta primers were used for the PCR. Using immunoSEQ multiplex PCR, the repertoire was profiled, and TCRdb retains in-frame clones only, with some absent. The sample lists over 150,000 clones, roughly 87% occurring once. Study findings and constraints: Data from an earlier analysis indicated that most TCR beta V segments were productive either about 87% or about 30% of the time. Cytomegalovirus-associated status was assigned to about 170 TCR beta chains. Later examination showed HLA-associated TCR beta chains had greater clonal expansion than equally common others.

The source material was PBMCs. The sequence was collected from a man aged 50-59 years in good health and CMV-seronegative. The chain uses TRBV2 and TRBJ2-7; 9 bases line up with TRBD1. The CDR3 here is CASSGGTGFWEQYF. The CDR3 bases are TGTGCCAGCAGTGGCGGGACAGGGTTTTGGGAGCAGTACTTC.